This passage covers 21 T cell receptor beta chains from one sample sequenced in a study of blood T cells in healthy people across ages. Through a sample-barcoded 5' primer and a J-beta primer mix, a second PCR was run for roughly 7 to 12 cycles. TCRdb ran MiXCR on the 5' RACE reads and lists one entry per CDR3 protein. In the table there are roughly 1,100,000 distinct CDR3 sequences, approximately 25% of which are singletons. This sample was also put to use in a study of T cells of mothers and their children.

Sequencing used blood. The source is a girl aged 2 to 9 in good health.

This clonotype turned up a few times. The chain joins TRBV4-1 to TRBJ2-7; no clear D gene. Trimming removed 0 bases at V and 5 bases at J, with 23 bases between. The germline CDR1 and CDR2 sequences are MGHRA and YSYEKL. The CDR3 covers 18 residues. This chain's CDR3 is CASSQESPTAVKRDEQYF. The CDR3, as DNA: TGCGCCAGCAGCCAAGAGTCCCCCACCGCCGTAAAGCGCGACGAGCAGTACTTC.

The chain joins TRBV29-1 to TRBJ1-4; D not certain. CDR3 size: 12 residues. V was cut by 4 bases and J by 5 bases, with 8 bases left in between. From germline, CDR1 is SQVTM and CDR2 ANQGSEA. The CDR3: CSVAQENEKLFF. CDR3 DNA: TGCAGCGTTGCCCAGGAGAATGAAAAACTGTTTTTT.

The chain is built from TRBV12-3 or TRBV12-4 and TRBJ1-2, with 10 bases lining up with TRBD1. CDR3 length equals 13 residues. Trimming removed 6 bases from V and 10 bases from J; junction bases left unmatched: 8. CDR3 nucleotide sequence: TGTGCCAGCAGCCCCGGGACAGGGGCATCCTACACCTTC. Protein: CASSPGTGASYTF.

The chain recombines TRBV6-1 with TRBJ2-2; no definite D call. V lost 9 bases and J lost 6, with 17 bases in between. This CDR3 contains 14 residues. Germline V gives CDR1 MNHNS, CDR2 SASEGT. This chain's CDR3 is CASYGQDWAGELFF. The CDR3 bases are TGTGCCAGTTACGGGCAGGATTGGGCCGGGGAGCTGTTTTTT.

This clonotype was seen only a few times. V and J are TRBV7-9 and TRBJ2-5, with 7 bases matching TRBD1. CDR1 SEHNR and CDR2 FQNEAQ come from the germline V gene (reference sequence). J gave up 3 bases and V 6 bases, and 7 bases lay outside the gene matches. The CDR3 runs to 14 residues. The CDR3 bases are TGTGCCAGCAGTAACGACAGGGCAAAAGAGACCCAGTACTTC. It encodes CASSNDRAKETQYF.

This clonotype was seen a few times. The chain uses TRBV7-2 and TRBJ1-2, with 7 bases aligning to TRBD1. Germline V gene data show CDR1 as SGHTA and CDR2 as FQGNSA. This CDR3 spans 12 amino acids. V lost 10 bases and J lost 2; bases outside the gene matches: 4. The DNA for the CDR3 is TGTGCCACCCGGGACAGCAACTATGGCTACACCTTC. This translates into CATRDSNYGYTF.

The chain employs TRBV6-5 and TRBJ2-3, with 10 bases that match TRBD2. The trim removed 6 bases at V and 4 bases at J, leaving 10 bases unmatched. The CDR3 runs 16 residues. CDR1 and CDR2 (germline): MNHEY, SVGAGI. The CDR3 DNA reads TGTGCCAGCAGCAAATCTAGCGGGAGCCCCGCAGATACGCAGTATTTT. Its protein product is CASSKSSGSPADTQYF.

This clonotype was detected many times. The chain employs TRBV27 and TRBJ2-7; 12 bases align to TRBD2. The CDR3 has 17 amino acids. CDR1 is MNHEY, CDR2 SMNVEV, per germline (reference sequence). With V trimmed by 5 bases and J by 4 bases, 12 bases remained unmatched. The CDR3 region is CASSPHPTSGSGYEQYF. CDR3 nucleotide sequence: TGTGCCAGCAGTCCCCACCCGACTAGCGGGAGCGGGTACGAGCAGTACTTC.

This clonotype was seen more than once but under ten times. V is TRBV12-5 and J is TRBJ2-1; D is unresolved. Judging by the DNA end, TRBJ2-5 fits better; the J call may be wrong. The CDR3 sequence is 13 residues long. Germline V gives CDR1 LGHNT, CDR2 FRNRAP. The CDR3: CASADSTGETQYF. CDR3 bases: TGTGCTAGTGCCGACTCTACTGGAGAGACCCAGTACTTC.

This rearrangement joins TRBV28 to TRBJ1-2; D is unclear. The CDR3 spans 12 residues. Trimming left V 6 bases short and J 7 bases short, with 12 bases between. CDR1 and CDR2 from the germline V gene are MDHEN and SYDVKM. The CDR3 loop reads CASRFSYGGYTF. DNA of the CDR3: TGTGCCAGCAGGTTCAGTTATGGTGGCTACACCTTC.

Only a few counts were recorded for this clonotype. The rearrangement links TRBV20-1 to TRBJ1-2; 7 bases are a match to TRBD1. The V gene's germline CDR1 is DFQATT and CDR2 SNEGSKA (reference sequence). This CDR3 spans 16 amino acids. Losses at the gene ends were 5 bases for V and 2 bases for J; bases not matched to a gene: 14. CDR3 in amino acids: CSAQHPSGTVNYGYTF. The CDR3 nucleotides read TGCAGTGCTCAACACCCTTCGGGGACAGTAAACTATGGCTACACCTTC.

This clonotype has a count of ten or more. The J gene is TRBJ2-7, the V gene TRBV7-3, with D possibly TRBD2 on 5 matching bases. The CDR3 loop spans 13 amino acids. The V gene's germline CDR1 is SGHTA and CDR2 FQGTGA. Trimming stripped 6 bases from V and 4 bases from J, with 13 bases between. In nucleotides, the CDR3 is TGTGCCAGCAGTCTCACGAGCGGTTACGAGCAGTACTTC. It yields the protein CASSLTSGYEQYF.

This clonotype has just a few counts. This chain links TRBV7-2 with TRBJ2-7, with D possibly matching TRBD1 (5 bases). The V and J ends lost 1 base and 4 bases respectively, with 11 bases between them. Germline V gene data show CDR1 as SGHTA and CDR2 as FQGNSA. This CDR3 spans 14 amino acids. The CDR3 loop is CASSLELGAYEQYF. In DNA, the CDR3 is TGTGCCAGCAGCTTAGAACTTGGGGCATACGAGCAGTACTTC.

This clonotype was seen repeatedly, ten times or more. The chain links TRBV27 to TRBJ2-2; no definite D call. V was shortened by 7 bases and J by 4 bases, with 10 bases between the two germline ends. Germline CDR1 is MNHEY and CDR2 is SMNVEV (reference sequence). The CDR3 has 13 amino acids. CDR3 amino acids: CASKWTATGELFF. In nucleotides, the CDR3 is TGTGCCAGCAAATGGACGGCCACCGGGGAGCTGTTTTTT.

CDR3 sequence reads: CASSFGEGVPEAFF. CDR3 DNA sequence: TGTGCCAGCAGCTTTGGTGAGGGGGTTCCTGAAGCTTTCTTT. This chain joins TRBV5-6 and TRBJ1-1; D may be TRBD1 (6 bases). V was shortened by 2 bases and J by 6 bases, with 14 bases between the two germline ends. The CDR3 is 14 amino acids. Germline-derived CDR1 and CDR2 are SGHDT and YYEEEE.

The CDR3 protein is CSVELAGGADEQFF. CDR3 nucleotide sequence: TGCAGCGTTGAGCTAGCGGGAGGGGCGGATGAGCAGTTCTTC. V and J are TRBV29-1 and TRBJ2-1, with TRBD2 matching over 12 bases. Germline-derived CDR1 and CDR2 are SQVTM and ANQGSEA. V lost 3 bases, J lost 8 bases, and 5 bases stayed unmatched. The CDR3 runs 14 residues.

This clonotype was counted ten times or more. This CDR3 reads CASSVGQGVEQYF. The CDR3 DNA reads TGTGCCAGCAGCGTAGGTCAGGGGGTGGAGCAGTACTTC. This chain uses TRBV9 with TRBJ2-7; 7 nucleotides line up with TRBD1. Germline CDR1 is SGDLS and CDR2 is YYNGEE. The CDR3 contains 13 residues. Trimming cost V 0 bases and J 7 bases; bases outside gene matches: 4.

With respect to this clonotype: One end of the junction does not line up with germline, which may come from a read error. The chain joins TRBV7-2 to TRBJ2-5; TRBD1 matches 9 bases. This CDR3 contains 16 residues. Germline CDR1 and CDR2: SGHTA and FQGNSA. The CDR3 DNA reads as TGTGTCAGCAGCATTGGCCCTGGGACAGGGAAAGAGACCCAGTACTTC. It encodes CVSSIGPGTGKETQYF. Together with reference TRBV7-2 and TRBJ2-5, the CDR3 gives the full variable domain: GAGVSQSPSNKVTEKGKDVELRCDPISGHTALYWYRQSLGQGLEFLIYFQGNSAPDKSGLPSDRFSAERTGGSVSTLTIQRTQQEDSAVYLCVSSIGPGTGKETQYFGPGTRLLVL.

The sample holds a few counts of this clonotype. This sequence joins TRBV7-9 and TRBJ2-5, with D perhaps matching TRBD1 (5 bases). CDR1 and CDR2 from the germline V gene are SEHNR and FQNEAQ (reference sequence). The germline V and J ends were trimmed by 0 bases and 0 bases, with 8 bases remaining between them. There are 15 residues in the CDR3. This CDR3 is CASSLATAYQETQYF. The CDR3 region has the DNA TGTGCCAGCAGCTTAGCGACAGCCTACCAAGAGACCCAGTACTTC.

This clonotype has ten or more counts. The chain uses TRBV4-3 and TRBJ2-7; 9 bases are a match to TRBD1. Germline V CDR1 and CDR2: LGHNA, YSLEER. V lost 5 bases to trimming and J lost 4 bases; unmatched junction nucleotides: 6. The CDR3 extends over 14 amino acids. CDR3 bases: TGCGCCAGCAGCTCGGGACAGGGAAGGTACGAGCAGTACTTC. Protein sequence: CASSSGQGRYEQYF.

This clonotype was observed a few times. The rearrangement uses TRBV9 and TRBJ2-7; tentatively, D is TRBD1 (6 bases). The CDR3 is 14 residues long. The V and J ends lost 0 bases and 2 bases respectively, with 9 bases between them. The V gene's germline CDR1 is SGDLS and CDR2 YYNGEE. The CDR3, as DNA: TGTGCCAGCAGCGTAGCACAGGGAACCTACGAGCAGTACTTC. Residues: CASSVAQGTYEQYF.